This T cell receptor (beta chain) was sequenced for a study of tumor-infiltrating lymphocytes in primary liver carcinoma. The wider study: Patients had primary liver carcinoma treated by surgical resection. Spanning 30 to 69 years of age, the patients were men and women.

Germline-derived CDR1 and CDR2 are MNHNY and SVGAGI (reference sequence). The CDR3 is 14 amino acids. Remarks on this clonotype: A read error may produce the germline difference seen at one junction end.

Alongside blood RNA obtained from unsorted whole blood, germline DNA was also extracted. With a constant-region primer, TCR beta cDNA was made from approximately 520 ng of total RNA. Investigators got TCR beta libraries out of three nested multiplex PCR rounds, done with slightly modified ARM-PCR. Amplification in the first two PCR rounds was performed using TRBV1-TRBV30 forward primers and a C-beta reverse primer for around 10 cycles each. TCRdb reprocessed the multiplex PCR reads with MiXCR, giving one entry per CDR3 protein. In the table there are fewer than 250,000 distinct CDR3 sequences, less than 70% of which are singletons.

Sequences were obtained from peripheral blood. The chain uses TRBV6-6 and TRBJ1-1, with 9 bases identical to TRBD1. This receptor was taken from a woman aged 60-70 years with primary liver carcinoma and hepatitis B virus infection. CDR3 sequence reads: CASNIRTGDDESFF. The CDR3 DNA sequence: TGTGCCAGCAATATACGGACAGGGGACGATGAATCTTTCTTT.